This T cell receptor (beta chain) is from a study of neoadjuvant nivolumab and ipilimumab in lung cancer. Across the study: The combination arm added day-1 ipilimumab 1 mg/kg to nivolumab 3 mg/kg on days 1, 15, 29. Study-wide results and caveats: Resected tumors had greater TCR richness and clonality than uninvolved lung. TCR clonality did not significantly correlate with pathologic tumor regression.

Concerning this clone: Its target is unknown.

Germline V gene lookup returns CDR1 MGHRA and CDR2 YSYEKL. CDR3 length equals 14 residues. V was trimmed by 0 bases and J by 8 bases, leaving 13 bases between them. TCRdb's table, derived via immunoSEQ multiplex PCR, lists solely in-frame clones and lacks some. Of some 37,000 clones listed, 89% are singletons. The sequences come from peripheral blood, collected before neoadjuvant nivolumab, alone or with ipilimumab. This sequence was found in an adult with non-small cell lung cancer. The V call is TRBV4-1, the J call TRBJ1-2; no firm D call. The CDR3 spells CASSQDQNTEGYTF. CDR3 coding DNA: TGCGCCAGCAGCCAAGACCAGAACACAGAGGGCTACACCTTC.